This TCR beta chain was sequenced in a study of cytomegalovirus exposure and HLA in healthy donors. The PCR ran on 60 Vbeta and 13 Jbeta primers. Method: immunoSEQ multiplex PCR; TCRdb's copy keeps in-frame clones and lacks some. The sample holds 140,000 to 150,000 clones; 65% to 80% are singletons and the top ten take roughly 6.6%. Turning to this clone: As yet, its antigen is unknown.

Although they were nominally healthy when sampled, donors likely had unrecorded immune exposures. CDR3 length: 15 residues. Trimming shortened V by 4 bases and J by 8 bases, and 18 bases separated the two germline ends. Per the germline V gene, CDR1 is SGHRS and CDR2 is YFSETQ. Study results and caveats: The study designated about 180 TCR beta chains cytomegalovirus-associated. In a later analysis, TCR beta V- and J-gene trimming was associated with a missense DCLRE1C variant. Common viral pathogens seemed, in a later analysis, to connect with several of the most significant clusters.

This TCR came from a young man in good health and CMV-seronegative. Material for sequencing was PBMCs. V usage is TRBV5-1 and J usage is TRBJ1-4; D might be TRBD1 (6 bases). As DNA, the CDR3 is TGCGCCAGCAGCCCGACAGGCCAGGTAGTAGAAAAACTGTTTTTT. It encodes CASSPTGQVVEKLFF.